This is a list of T cell receptor beta chains from one sample in a study of control samples from healthy donors and cancer patients. TCRdb keeps only in-frame clones here, not all; method: immunoSEQ multiplex PCR. The table records about 130,000 clones, 75% to 95% of them present only once. The sequenced sample consisted of blood. The receptors derive from a man aged 18 to 29 in good health. Each CDR3 is given with its conserved first and last residue. The D gene is left open where the match is weak. Not every row has a clone size; where given, it reads once, few, many or a size class.

size,D,V,J,DNA,CDR3
.,TRBD1,TRBV11-1,TRBJ1-1,TGTGCCAGCAGCAGGACAGGGGGCGCCTTCAAAGCTTTCTTT,CASSRTGGAFKAFF
.,TRBD2,TRBV5-5,TRBJ2-3,TGTGCCAGCAGCTTGGAGGGGCGAGCGGGGGCGGGCAATACGCAGTATTTT,CASSLEGRAGAGNTQYF
.,.,TRBV7-2,TRBJ1-3,TGTGCCAGCAGCTTAGCTGGGGACGGTACTGGAAACACCATATATTTT,CASSLAGDGTGNTIYF
.,TRBD1,TRBV7-9,TRBJ1-1,TGTGCCAGCAGCTTAGGTTTTCAGGGGGTGACTGAAGCTTTCTTT,CASSLGFQGVTEAFF
.,.,TRBV11-1,TRBJ1-1,TGTGCCAGCAGCCTTGGGCCACCGTCTGAAGCTTTCTTT,CASSLGPPSEAFF
.,.,TRBV12-3/TRBV12-4,TRBJ2-5,TGTGCCAGCAGTCTAAAAGAGACCCAGTACTTC,CASSLKETQYF
.,.,TRBV29-1,TRBJ1-2,TGCAGCGGACAACAGGCTAACTATGGCTACACCTTC,CSGQQANYGYTF
.,TRBD2,TRBV5-4,TRBJ2-3,TGTGCCAGCAGCCGTGGGCAGCGGGGGTACACAGATACGCAGTATTTT,CASSRGQRGYTDTQYF
once,.,TRBV7-9,TRBJ2-7,TGTGCCAGCAGCTCCGATACAGGGATAATTCCCTACGAGCAGTACTTC,CASSSDTGIIPYEQYF
.,TRBD1,TRBV28,TRBJ2-7,TGTGCCAGCAGTTCCCCCAGGGGCAGGGGGCTATACGAGCAGTACTTC,CASSSPRGRGLYEQYF
.,.,TRBV10-1,TRBJ2-1,TGCGCCAGCAGTGTCGCGGGCAACAATGAGCAGTTCTTC,CASSVAGNNEQFF
.,.,TRBV4-1,TRBJ2-3,TGCGCCAGCAGCCAAGAACCTACGGGGGGCCGGGGCACAGATACGCAGTATTTT,CASSQEPTGGRGTDTQYF
.,TRBD1,TRBV13,TRBJ1-5,TGTGCCAGCAGCTCCGGGACAGGGGTTCAGCCCCAGCATTTT,CASSSGTGVQPQHF
.,.,TRBV28,TRBJ1-1,TGTGCCAGCAGTTTAAATTTAGGATCTGGATGGACTGAAGCTTTCTTT,CASSLNLGSGWTEAFF
.,TRBD1,TRBV7-8,TRBJ1-1,TGTGCCAGCAGCTTAGGAATCGCAGGGGGTGCTTTCTTT,CASSLGIAGGAFF
.,.,TRBV19,TRBJ1-5,TGTGCCAGTAGTATAGAGGGGGGGCGGGGACAGCCCCAGCATTTT,CASSIEGGRGQPQHF
.,TRBD2,TRBV27,TRBJ2-5,TGTGCCAGCAGTCCCGGGACTAGCCAAGAGACCCAGTACTTC,CASSPGTSQETQYF
few,.,TRBV10-3,TRBJ1-5,TGTGCCATCAGTGGGGCTACGGGCAATCAGCCCCAGCATTTT,CAISGATGNQPQHF
.,.,TRBV6-1,TRBJ1-6,TGTGCCAGCAGTGAGACTCGGACAAGGGGGGACTCACCCCTCCACTTT,CASSETRTRGDSPLHF
.,TRBD2,TRBV6-5,TRBJ2-3,TGTGCCAGCAGTCCCGTTAGCGGGGGGAGTTGGTATTTT,CASSPVSGGSWYF
.,.,TRBV24-1,TRBJ1-3,TGTGCCACCAGTCCCGGGCGTTCGGGAGGAAACACCATATATTTT,CATSPGRSGGNTIYF
.,TRBD2,TRBV4-2,TRBJ2-3,TGTGCCAGCAGCGCCCAGATGCTAGCGGGGGGGTACACAGATACGCAGTATTTT,CASSAQMLAGGYTDTQYF
.,.,TRBV3-1/TRBV3-2,TRBJ2-7,TGTGCCAGCAGCCAAGAAGGGTTCGAGCAGTACTTC,CASSQEGFEQYF
.,.,TRBV6-5,TRBJ2-3,TGTGCCAGCAAAGTGAGCGGGGATACGCAGTATTTT,CASKVSGDTQYF
few,TRBD2,TRBV24-1,TRBJ2-1,TGTGCCACCAGTGATTTGAGGGTCGCTAGCGGGGGGGCTGACCCGATTCGCCCGAATGAGCAGTTCTTC,CATSDLRVASGGADPIRPNEQFF
.,.,TRBV7-3,TRBJ2-2,TGTGCCAGCAGTAATAACCGGAACGGGGAGCTGTTTTTT,CASSNNRNGELFF
.,.,TRBV9,TRBJ2-1,TGTGCCAGCAGCGGGGGTTTCCAGGGCAATGAGCAGTTCTTC,CASSGGFQGNEQFF
.,.,TRBV7-2,TRBJ2-1,TGTGCCAGCAGCTTTAATGGGTTTCGCTCCTACAATGAGCAGTTCTTC,CASSFNGFRSYNEQFF
.,.,TRBV27,TRBJ2-1,TGTGCCAGCAGTTTATCTGGAGGGGGGAGCATTGCCTACAATGAGCAGTTCTTC,CASSLSGGGSIAYNEQFF
.,TRBD2,TRBV6-2/TRBV6-3,TRBJ2-3,TGTGCCAGCAGTAACGGACTAGCGGGAGCCTCTAGCACAGATACGCAGTATTTT,CASSNGLAGASSTDTQYF
.,.,TRBV12-3/TRBV12-4,TRBJ1-2,TGTGCCAGCAGTTTCACCCAAGGCTATGGCTACACCTTC,CASSFTQGYGYTF
.,.,TRBV14,TRBJ2-3,TGTGCCAGCAGCCAAGTTGGCGGGGATACGCAGTATTTT,CASSQVGGDTQYF
.,.,TRBV2,TRBJ1-2,TGTGCCAGCAGTGAATACACAGCGGGGGATGGCTACACCTTC,CASSEYTAGDGYTF
few,.,TRBV9,TRBJ1-2,TGTGCCAGCAGCGTAGTCGGGACACCGGATGGCTACACCTTC,CASSVVGTPDGYTF
.,.,TRBV5-1,TRBJ2-3,TGCGCCAGCAGCTTGGGAGGGCGTACAGATACGCAGTATTTT,CASSLGGRTDTQYF
.,.,TRBV13,TRBJ1-4,TGTGCCAGCAGCTTAAGAACAGGGTCAACTAATGAAAAACTGTTTTTT,CASSLRTGSTNEKLFF
once,.,TRBV10-1,TRBJ2-5,TGCGCCAGCAGTGACTCCGGACATCAAGAGACCCAGTACTTC,CASSDSGHQETQYF
.,.,TRBV7-2,TRBJ1-3,TGTGCCAGCAGCTTAGGGGGCTCTGGAAACACCATATATTTT,CASSLGGSGNTIYF
.,TRBD1,TRBV7-6,TRBJ1-1,TGTGCCAGCAGCACGTTGGGACAGGGGGAGGAAGCTTTCTTT,CASSTLGQGEEAFF
.,.,TRBV29-1,TRBJ2-7,TGCAGCGTTACTCGGCAAAACTACGAGCAGTACTTC,CSVTRQNYEQYF
.,.,TRBV7-8,TRBJ2-3,TGTGCCAGCAGCTTAGGGGGTAACACAGATACGCAGTATTTT,CASSLGGNTDTQYF
.,.,TRBV7-8,TRBJ1-5,TGTGCCAGCAGCTTAGCTGGCGGAGGGTACCAGCCCCAGCATTTT,CASSLAGGGYQPQHF
few,.,TRBV10-3,TRBJ2-3,TGTGCCATCAGTGGAGAAGCGGCCGGCACAGATACGCAGTATTTT,CAISGEAAGTDTQYF
.,.,TRBV25-1,TRBJ2-1,TGTGCCAGCAGTCCCCAACGGACCCAGAGCTCCTACAATGAGCAGTTCTTC,CASSPQRTQSSYNEQFF
.,.,TRBV25-1,TRBJ2-2,TGTGCCAGCAGTGAATGGTCCTGGGCCGGGGACACCGGGGAGCTGTTTTTT,CASSEWSWAGDTGELFF
.,.,TRBV19,TRBJ2-7,TGTGCCAGTAGTATATCAGCGTCGAACTACGAGCAGTACTTC,CASSISASNYEQYF
.,TRBD1,TRBV7-8,TRBJ2-1,TGTGCCAGCAGCTTAGCCGGGACAGGGGGAAATGAGCAGTTCTTC,CASSLAGTGGNEQFF
.,TRBD1,TRBV6-6,TRBJ2-1,TGTGCCAGCAGTCCGGTCCCGGGACAGGGCCCCCGAGCGCTTTCCTCTTCCTACAATGAGCAGTTCTTC,CASSPVPGQGPRALSSSYNEQFF
.,.,TRBV4-1,TRBJ2-1,TGCGCCAGCAGCCACGTATCGGACAAGTACAATGAGCAGTTCTTC,CASSHVSDKYNEQFF
.,TRBD1,TRBV27,TRBJ1-6,TGTGCCAGCAGTTGGGGGACAGGGTATTCACCCCTCCACTTT,CASSWGTGYSPLHF
.,.,TRBV21-1,TRBJ1-1,TGTGCCAGTAACAGGGAACGGATGGCTTTCTTT,CASNRERMAFF
.,.,TRBV4-1,TRBJ1-1,TGCGCCAGCAGCCAAGTTACCGTTATGAACACTGAAGCTTTCTTT,CASSQVTVMNTEAFF
.,.,TRBV5-1,TRBJ2-5,TGCGCCAGCAGCTTGGATGAGACCCAGTACTTC,CASSLDETQYF
.,.,TRBV5-1,TRBJ2-3,TGCGCCAGCTCACGGGACGACCCGGCAGATACGCAGTATTTT,CASSRDDPADTQYF
.,TRBD2,TRBV7-9,TRBJ2-2,TGTGCCAGCAGCCTACTAGCGGGAGGAACCGGGGAGCTGTTTTTT,CASSLLAGGTGELFF
.,.,TRBV11-3,TRBJ2-1,TGTGCCAGCAGCCAGACTAAGAGCTCCTACAATGAGCAGTTCTTC,CASSQTKSSYNEQFF